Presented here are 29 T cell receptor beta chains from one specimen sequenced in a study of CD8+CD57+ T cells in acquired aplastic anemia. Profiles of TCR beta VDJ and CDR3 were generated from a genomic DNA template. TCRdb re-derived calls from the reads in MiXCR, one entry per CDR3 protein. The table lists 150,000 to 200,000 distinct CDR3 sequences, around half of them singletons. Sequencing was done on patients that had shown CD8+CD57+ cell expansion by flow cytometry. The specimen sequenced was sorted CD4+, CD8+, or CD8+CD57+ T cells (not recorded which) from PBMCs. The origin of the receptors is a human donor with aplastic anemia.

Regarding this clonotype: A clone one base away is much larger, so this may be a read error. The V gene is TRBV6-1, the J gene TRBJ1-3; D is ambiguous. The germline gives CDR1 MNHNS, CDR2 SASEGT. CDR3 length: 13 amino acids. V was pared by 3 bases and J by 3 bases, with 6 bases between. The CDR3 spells CASSELSGNTIYF. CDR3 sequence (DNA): TGTGCCAGCAGTGAGTTGAGTGGAAACACCATATATTTT.

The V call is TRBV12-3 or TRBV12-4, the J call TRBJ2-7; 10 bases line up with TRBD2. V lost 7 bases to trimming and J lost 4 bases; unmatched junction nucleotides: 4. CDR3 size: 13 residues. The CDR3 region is CASTAGGPYEQYF. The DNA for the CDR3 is TGTGCCAGCACAGCGGGAGGGCCGTACGAGCAGTACTTC.

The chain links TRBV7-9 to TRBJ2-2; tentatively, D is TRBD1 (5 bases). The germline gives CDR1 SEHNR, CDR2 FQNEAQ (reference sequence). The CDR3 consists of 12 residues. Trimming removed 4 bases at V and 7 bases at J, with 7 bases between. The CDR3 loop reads CASSSDSGELFF. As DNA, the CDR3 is TGTGCCAGCAGCTCAGACAGCGGGGAGCTGTTTTTT.

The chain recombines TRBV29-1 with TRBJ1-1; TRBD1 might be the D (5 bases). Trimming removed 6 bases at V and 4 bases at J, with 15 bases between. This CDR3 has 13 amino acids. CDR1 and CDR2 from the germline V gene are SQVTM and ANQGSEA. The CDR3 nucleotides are TGCAGCGTCAGGCCAGACAGCACCACTGAAGCTTTCTTT. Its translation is CSVRPDSTTEAFF.

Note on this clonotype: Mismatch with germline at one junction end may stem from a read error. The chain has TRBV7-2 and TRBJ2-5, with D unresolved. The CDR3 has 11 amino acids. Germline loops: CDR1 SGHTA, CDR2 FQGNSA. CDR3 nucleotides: TGTGCTAGCAGCCGACAAGGGACCCAGTACTTC. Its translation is CASSRQGTQYF.

CDR3 bases: TGTGCCAGTTTTAGGGGACAGGGTTACGAGCAGTACTTC. Translated, it gives CASFRGQGYEQYF. This chain connects TRBV19 to TRBJ2-7; 9 nucleotides agree with TRBD1. CDR3 length equals 13 residues. After removal of 8 bases from V and 4 bases from J, the junction contained 6 bases not matched to a gene. Germline values: CDR1 LNHDA, CDR2 SQIVND (reference sequence).

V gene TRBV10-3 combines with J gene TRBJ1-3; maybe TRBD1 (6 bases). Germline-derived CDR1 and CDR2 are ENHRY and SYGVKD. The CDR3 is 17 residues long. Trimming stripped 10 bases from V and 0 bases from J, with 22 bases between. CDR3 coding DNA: TGTGCCACCGAGTTTAATGGCAGGGGTTTCTCTGGAAACACCATATATTTT. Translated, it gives CATEFNGRGFSGNTIYF.

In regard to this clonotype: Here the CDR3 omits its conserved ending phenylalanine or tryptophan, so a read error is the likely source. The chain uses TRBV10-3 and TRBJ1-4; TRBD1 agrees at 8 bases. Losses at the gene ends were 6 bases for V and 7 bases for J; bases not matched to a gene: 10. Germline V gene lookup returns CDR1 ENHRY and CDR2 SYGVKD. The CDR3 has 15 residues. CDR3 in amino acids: CAISERSGGGEKLFL. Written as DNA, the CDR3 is TGTGCCATCAGCGAGAGGTCAGGGGGCGGTGAAAAACTGTTTCTT.

CDR3 amino acids: CSARDFRGGSNQPQHF. The DNA of the CDR3 is TGCAGTGCTAGAGATTTCCGGGGCGGAAGCAATCAGCCCCAGCATTTT. The chain carries TRBV20-1 and TRBJ1-5, with D tentatively TRBD1 (5 bases). V gave up 0 bases and J gave up 1 base, with 13 bases separating them. CDR1 and CDR2 (germline): DFQATT, SNEGSKA (reference sequence). This CDR3 spans 16 amino acids.

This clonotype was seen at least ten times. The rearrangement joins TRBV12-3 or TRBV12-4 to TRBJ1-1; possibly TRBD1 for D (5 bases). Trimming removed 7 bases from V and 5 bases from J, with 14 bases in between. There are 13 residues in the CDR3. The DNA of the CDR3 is TGTGCCAGCACCCTAGCGGGGGAAACTGAAGCTTTCTTT. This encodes CASTLAGETEAFF.

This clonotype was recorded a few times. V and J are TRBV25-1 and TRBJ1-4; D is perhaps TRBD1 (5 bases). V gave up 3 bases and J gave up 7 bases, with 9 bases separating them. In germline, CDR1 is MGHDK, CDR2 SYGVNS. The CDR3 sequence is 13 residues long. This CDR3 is CASSDRVGEKLFF. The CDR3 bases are TGTGCCAGCAGTGACAGGGTGGGTGAAAAACTGTTTTTT.

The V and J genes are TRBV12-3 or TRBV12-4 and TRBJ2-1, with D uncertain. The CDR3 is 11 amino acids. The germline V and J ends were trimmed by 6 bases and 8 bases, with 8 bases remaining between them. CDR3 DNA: TGTGCCAGCAGCCTCCCCGATGAGCAGTTCTTC. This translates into CASSLPDEQFF.

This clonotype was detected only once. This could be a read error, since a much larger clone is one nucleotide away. CDR3 DNA sequence: TGTGCCAGCAGCTTAGGACCGAGCACGAACACCGGGGAGCTGTTTTTT. Translation gives CASSLGPSTNTGELFF. The J gene is TRBJ2-2, the V gene TRBV11-2; D call uncertain. The V end lost 1 base, the J end lost 0 bases, and 9 bases lay between the germline ends. The CDR3 loop spans 16 amino acids. Germline V CDR1 and CDR2: SGHAT, FQNNGV. The variable domain in full, completed from reference TRBV11-2 and TRBJ2-2, reads EAGVAQSPRYKIIEKRQSVAFWCNPISGHATLYWYQQILGQGPKLLIQFQNNGVVDDSQLPKDRFSAERLKGVDSTLKIQPAKLEDSAVYLCASSLGPSTNTGELFFGEGSRLTVL.

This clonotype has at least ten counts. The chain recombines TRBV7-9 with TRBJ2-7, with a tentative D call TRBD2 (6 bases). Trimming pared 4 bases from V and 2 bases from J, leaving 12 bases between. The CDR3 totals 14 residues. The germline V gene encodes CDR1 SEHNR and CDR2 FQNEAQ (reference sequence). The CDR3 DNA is TGTGCCAGCAGCTCGGGCTCGGGGGCCTACGAGCAGTACTTC. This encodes CASSSGSGAYEQYF. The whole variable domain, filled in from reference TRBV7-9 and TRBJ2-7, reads DTGVSQNPRHKITKRGQNVTFRCDPISEHNRLYWYRQTLGQGPEFLTYFQNEAQLEKSRLLSDRFSAERPKGSFSTLEIQRTEQGDSAMYLCASSSGSGAYEQYFGPGTRLTVT.

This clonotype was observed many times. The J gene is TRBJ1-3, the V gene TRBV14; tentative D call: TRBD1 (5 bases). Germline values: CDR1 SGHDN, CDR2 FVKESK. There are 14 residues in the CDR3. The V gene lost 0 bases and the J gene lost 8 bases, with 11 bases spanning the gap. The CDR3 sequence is CASSQEGRADTIYF. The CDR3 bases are TGTGCCAGCAGCCAAGAGGGACGGGCGGACACCATATATTTT.

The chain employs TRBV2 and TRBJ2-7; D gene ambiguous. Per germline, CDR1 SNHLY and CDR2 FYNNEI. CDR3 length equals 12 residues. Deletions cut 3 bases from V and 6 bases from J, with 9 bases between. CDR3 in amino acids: CASSEGIGEQYF. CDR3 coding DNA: TGTGCCAGCAGTGAGGGGATTGGCGAGCAGTACTTC.

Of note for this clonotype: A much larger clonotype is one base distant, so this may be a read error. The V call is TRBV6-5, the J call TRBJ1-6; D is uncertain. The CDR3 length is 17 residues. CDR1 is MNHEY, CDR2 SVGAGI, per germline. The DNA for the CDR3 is TGTGCCAGCAGTTACGGACTCGCGGGAAGCTATTATTCACCCCTCCACTTT. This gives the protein CASSYGLAGSYYSPLHF.

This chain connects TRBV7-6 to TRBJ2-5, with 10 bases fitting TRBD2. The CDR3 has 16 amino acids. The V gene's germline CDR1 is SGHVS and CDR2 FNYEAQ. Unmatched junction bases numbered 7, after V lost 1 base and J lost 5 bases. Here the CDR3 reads CASSLEASGSLETQYF. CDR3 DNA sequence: TGTGCCAGCAGCTTAGAGGCTAGCGGGAGCCTGGAGACCCAGTACTTC.

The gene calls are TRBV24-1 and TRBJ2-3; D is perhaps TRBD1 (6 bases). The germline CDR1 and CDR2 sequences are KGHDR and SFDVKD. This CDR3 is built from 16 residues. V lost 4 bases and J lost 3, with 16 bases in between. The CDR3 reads CATSETGHTITDTQYF. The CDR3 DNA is TGTGCCACCAGTGAGACGGGACACACTATAACAGATACGCAGTATTTT.

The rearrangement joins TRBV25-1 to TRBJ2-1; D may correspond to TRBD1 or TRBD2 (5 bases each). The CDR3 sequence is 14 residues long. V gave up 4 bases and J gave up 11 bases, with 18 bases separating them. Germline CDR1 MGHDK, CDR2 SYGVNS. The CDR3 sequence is CASSGSGRYSQQFF. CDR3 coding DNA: TGTGCCAGCAGTGGATCGGGGCGGTACAGTCAGCAGTTCTTC.

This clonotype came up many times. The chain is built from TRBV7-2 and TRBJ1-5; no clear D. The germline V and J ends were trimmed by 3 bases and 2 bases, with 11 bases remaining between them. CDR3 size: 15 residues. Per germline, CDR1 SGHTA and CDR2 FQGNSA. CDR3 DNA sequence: TGTGCCAGCAGCTTCGTCGCTTGGGGCAATCAGCCCCAGCATTTT. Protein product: CASSFVAWGNQPQHF.

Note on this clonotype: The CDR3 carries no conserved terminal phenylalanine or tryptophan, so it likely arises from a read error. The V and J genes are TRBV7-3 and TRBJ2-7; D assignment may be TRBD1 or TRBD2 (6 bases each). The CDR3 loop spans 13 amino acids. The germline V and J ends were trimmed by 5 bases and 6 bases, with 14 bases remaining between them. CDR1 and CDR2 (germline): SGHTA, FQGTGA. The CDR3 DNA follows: TGTGCCAGCAGCCCCGGGGGCGTTGGCGAGCAGTACCTC. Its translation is CASSPGGVGEQYL.

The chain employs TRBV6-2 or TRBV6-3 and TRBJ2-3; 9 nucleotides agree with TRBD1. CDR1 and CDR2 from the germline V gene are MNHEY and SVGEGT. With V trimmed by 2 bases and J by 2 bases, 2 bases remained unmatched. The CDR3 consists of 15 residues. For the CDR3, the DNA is TGTGCCAGCAGTTACGGACAGGGGCCCACAGATACGCAGTATTTT. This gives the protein CASSYGQGPTDTQYF.

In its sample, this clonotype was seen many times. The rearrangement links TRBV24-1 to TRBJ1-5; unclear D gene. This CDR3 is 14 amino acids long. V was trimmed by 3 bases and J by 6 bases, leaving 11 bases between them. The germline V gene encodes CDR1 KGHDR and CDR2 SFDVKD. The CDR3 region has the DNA TGTGCCACCAGTGATCCACCGATGAGTCAGCCCCAGCATTTT. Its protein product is CATSDPPMSQPQHF.

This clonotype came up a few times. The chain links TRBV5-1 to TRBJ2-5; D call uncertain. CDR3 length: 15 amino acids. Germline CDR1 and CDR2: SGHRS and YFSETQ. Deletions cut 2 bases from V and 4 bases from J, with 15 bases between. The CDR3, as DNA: TGCGCCAGCAGCTTTTCTAGGGTTAAGCGAGAGACCCAGTACTTC. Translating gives CASSFSRVKRETQYF.

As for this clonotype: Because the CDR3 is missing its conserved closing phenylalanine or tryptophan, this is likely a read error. The CDR3 DNA reads TGCGCCAGCAGCCCGTTCCGAGGGAGTCGTGATTCACCCCTCCACCTT. It is translated as CASSPFRGSRDSPLHL. The genes are TRBV4-3 and TRBJ1-6; D remains ambiguous. The CDR3 covers 16 residues. In germline, CDR1 is LGHNA, CDR2 YSLEER. The germline V and J ends were trimmed by 4 bases and 8 bases, with 18 bases remaining between them.

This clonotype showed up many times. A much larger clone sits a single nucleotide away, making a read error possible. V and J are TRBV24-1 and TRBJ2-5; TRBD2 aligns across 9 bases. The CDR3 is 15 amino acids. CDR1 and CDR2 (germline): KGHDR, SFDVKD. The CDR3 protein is CATGDLRGGQETQYF. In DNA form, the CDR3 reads TGTGCCACCGGTGATTTGCGGGGGGGCCAAGAGACCCAGTACTTC.

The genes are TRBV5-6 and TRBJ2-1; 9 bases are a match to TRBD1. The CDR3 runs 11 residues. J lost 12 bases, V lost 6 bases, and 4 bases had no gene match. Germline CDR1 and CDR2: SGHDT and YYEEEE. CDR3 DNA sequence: TGTGCCAGCAACTCGGACAGGGGGCAGTTCTTC. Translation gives CASNSDRGQFF.

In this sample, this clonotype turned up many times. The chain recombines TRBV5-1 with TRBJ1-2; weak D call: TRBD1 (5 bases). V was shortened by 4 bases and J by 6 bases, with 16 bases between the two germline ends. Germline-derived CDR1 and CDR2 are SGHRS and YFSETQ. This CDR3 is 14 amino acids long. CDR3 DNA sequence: TGCGCCAGCAGCCTAAGGGACCCTGTGGATGGCTACACCTTC. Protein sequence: CASSLRDPVDGYTF.